This T cell receptor beta chain was profiled in a study of T-cell memory formation after mild COVID-19. About the research overall: TCR clusters were largely donor specific. Study-level points and caveats: CD8+ contracting clones occupied EMRA, while CD4+ ones occupied mainly CM and EM. Whereas later expanders leaned CD4+, clones contracting day 15 to 85 showed a balanced CD4/CD8 makeup.

Remarks on this clonotype: Its specificity is not known.

5'RACE with constant-segment primers built TCRalpha and TCRbeta cDNA libraries with UMIs. MiXCR, run by TCRdb on the 5' RACE reads, gives a single entry per CDR3 protein. This table holds about 88,000 distinct CDR3 sequences, nearly 25% found once. Deletions cut 4 bases from V and 4 bases from J, with 13 bases between. The germline V gene encodes CDR1 MNHEY and CDR2 SVGEGT. The CDR3 is 15 amino acids. This TCR derives from a man younger than 35 who had mild COVID-19 (a few samples of this study predate the infection). Cell type and time point are not known. The chain combines TRBV6-2 or TRBV6-3 with TRBJ2-2; tentatively, D is TRBD1 or TRBD2 (5 bases each). The sequencing sample was made of PBMCs or a T cell subset sorted from them (not recorded which). CDR3: CASSFLRGRTGELFF. DNA of the CDR3: TGTGCCAGCAGTTTCCTCCGGGGCCGCACCGGGGAGCTGTTTTTT.